Sequencing of this TCR beta chain was carried out in a study of tumor-infiltrating lymphocytes in primary liver carcinoma. Whole-study context: Patients underwent surgical resection for primary liver carcinoma. Ages ranged from 30 to 69, with HCC or mixed HCC-cholangiocarcinoma. There were tumors of stage T1-T3 N0M0, each 4.2 to 10 cm across. Sample yields, roughly 3.5 to 7.13 million productive TCRbeta reads, were similar across the tissue types.

In addition to blood RNA drawn from unsorted whole blood, germline DNA was extracted. Total RNA amounting to around 530 ng was the source from which TCR beta cDNA was made with a constant-region primer. Employing slightly modified ARM-PCR, three nested multiplex PCR rounds were run, and these gave rise to the TCR beta libraries. It was with TRBV1-TRBV30 forward primers and a C-beta reverse primer that the first two PCR rounds were run, at approximately 10 cycles each. One entry per CDR3 protein results from TCRdb running MiXCR on the multiplex PCR reads. The repertoire has 300,000 to 350,000 distinct CDR3 sequences, 65% of them found once; the top ten carry under 8%. The CDR3 has 17 amino acids. V was pared by 6 bases and J by 6 bases, with 16 bases of the junction left unmatched. Looked up from germline, CDR1 is MNHNS and CDR2 is SASEGT.

Sequencing was carried out using peripheral blood. This clonotype was sampled from a man aged 35 to 55 with primary liver carcinoma and hepatitis B virus infection. J is TRBJ2-3 and V is TRBV6-1, with 9 bases aligning to TRBD2. CDR3 sequence: CASRPHSAGGPSDTQYF. The CDR3 nucleotides read TGTGCCAGCAGGCCCCACTCGGCGGGAGGGCCCTCCGATACGCAGTATTTT.